The subject of this entry is one TCR beta chain. Antigen specificity is unknown. Profiled with immunoSEQ multiplex PCR; TCRdb holds only in-frame clones, not every one. The sample records about 48,000 clones, around four fifths being singletons. The CDR3 is 15 amino acids. The entry originates in a study of a mutant IDH1 vaccine in newly diagnosed glioma. Stated time point: week 35, safety follow-up. Each dose delivered 300 ug of mutant IDH1 20-mer peptide subcutaneously with imiquimod. This material consisted of PBMCs, taken from a glioma patient whose treatment included an IDH1 peptide vaccine. The gene calls are TRBV1 and TRBJ2-1; the DNA was not used to check the table's D call, TRBD2. TRBV1 is a known pseudogene. The clonotype comes from a man aged 40-49 years with glioma. In nucleotides, the CDR3 is TGCACCAGAATACTAGCGGGGGTGGACTACAATGAGCAGTTCTTC. This translates into CTRILAGVDYNEQFF.